One sample yielded the 3 T cell receptor beta chains listed below, sequenced in a study of T cell clusters in autoimmune cytopenias. TRB rearrangements were amplified by touch-down multiplex PCR with mixed TRB-A/B primers. From its re-call of the multiplex PCR reads, TCRdb lists each CDR3 protein once, without DNA. The sample table sets out around 7,000 distinct CDR3 sequences. Some 34,000 genome equivalents of blood DNA were amplified for TRB. This sample also appeared in a second study, on T cell repertoires in aging, cancer and after chemotherapy.

Sequences were obtained from peripheral blood. Source of these receptors: a human donor in good health.

The V call is TRBV12-3 or TRBV12-4, the J call TRBJ1-4; TCRdb's D call, TRBD1, is unchecked because there is no DNA. This CDR3 is built from 14 residues. CDR3 sequence: CASTQTEWGEKLFF.

Its frequency marks this clonotype as medium-sized. V usage is TRBV19 and J usage is TRBJ2-1. Germline-derived CDR1 and CDR2 are LNHDA and SQIVND (reference sequence). The CDR3 totals 13 residues. This CDR3 reads CASSELPSFEQFF.

The chain has TRBV6-5 and TRBJ2-3; TCRdb outputs TRBD1, but without DNA this stays unchecked. Germline-derived CDR1 and CDR2 are MNHEY and SVGAGI. The CDR3 contains 14 residues. The CDR3 here is CASSYRDHTDTQYF.